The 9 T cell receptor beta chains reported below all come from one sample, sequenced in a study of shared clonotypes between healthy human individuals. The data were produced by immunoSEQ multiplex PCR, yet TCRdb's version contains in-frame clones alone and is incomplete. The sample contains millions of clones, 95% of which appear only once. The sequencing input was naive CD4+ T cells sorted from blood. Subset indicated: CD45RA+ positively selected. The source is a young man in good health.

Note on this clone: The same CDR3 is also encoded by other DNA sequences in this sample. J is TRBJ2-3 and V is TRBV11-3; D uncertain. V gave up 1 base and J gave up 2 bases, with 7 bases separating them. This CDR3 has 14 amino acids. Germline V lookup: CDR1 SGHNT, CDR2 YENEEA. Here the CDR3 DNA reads TGTGCCAGCAGCTTAGGCCTGGCCACAGATACGCAGTATTTT. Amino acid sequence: CASSLGLATDTQYF.

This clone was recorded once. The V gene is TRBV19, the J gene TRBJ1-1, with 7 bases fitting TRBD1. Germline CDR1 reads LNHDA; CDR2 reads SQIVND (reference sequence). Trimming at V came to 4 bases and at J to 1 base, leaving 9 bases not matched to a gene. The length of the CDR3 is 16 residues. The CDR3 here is CASSKGTGATNTEAFF. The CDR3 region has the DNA TGTGCCAGTAGTAAGGGAACAGGGGCTACGAACACTGAAGCTTTCTTT.

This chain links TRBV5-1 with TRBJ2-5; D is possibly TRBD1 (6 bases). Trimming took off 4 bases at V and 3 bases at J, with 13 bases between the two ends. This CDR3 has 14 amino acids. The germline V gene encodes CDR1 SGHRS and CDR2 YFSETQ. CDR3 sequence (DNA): TGCGCCAGCAGCGGATCCGGGACAAAAGAGACCCAGTACTTC. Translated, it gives CASSGSGTKETQYF.

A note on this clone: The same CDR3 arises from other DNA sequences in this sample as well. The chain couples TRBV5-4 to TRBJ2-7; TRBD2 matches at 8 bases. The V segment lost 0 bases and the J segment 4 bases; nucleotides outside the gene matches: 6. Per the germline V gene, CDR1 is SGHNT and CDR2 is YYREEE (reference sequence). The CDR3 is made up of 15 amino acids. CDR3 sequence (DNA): TGTGCCAGCAGCTTGGGAACTAGCGGATCATACGAGCAGTACTTC. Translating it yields CASSLGTSGSYEQYF.

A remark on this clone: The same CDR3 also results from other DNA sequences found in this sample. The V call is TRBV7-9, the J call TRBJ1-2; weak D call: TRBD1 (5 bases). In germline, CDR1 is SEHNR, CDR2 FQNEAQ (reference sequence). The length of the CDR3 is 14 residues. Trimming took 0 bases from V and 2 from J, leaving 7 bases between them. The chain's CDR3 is CASSLASGNYGYTF. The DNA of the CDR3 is TGTGCCAGCAGCTTAGCTTCAGGGAACTATGGCTACACCTTC.

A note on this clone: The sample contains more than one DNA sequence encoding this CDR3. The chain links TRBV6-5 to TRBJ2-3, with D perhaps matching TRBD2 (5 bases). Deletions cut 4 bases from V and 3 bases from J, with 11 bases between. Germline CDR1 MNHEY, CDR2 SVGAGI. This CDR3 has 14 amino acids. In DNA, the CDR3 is TGTGCCAGCAGTTCCTCGGGGTCGACAGATACGCAGTATTTT. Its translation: CASSSSGSTDTQYF.

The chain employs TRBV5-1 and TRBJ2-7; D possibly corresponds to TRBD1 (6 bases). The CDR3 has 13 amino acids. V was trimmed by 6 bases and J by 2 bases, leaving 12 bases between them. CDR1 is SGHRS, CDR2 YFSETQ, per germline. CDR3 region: CASTEDRTYEQYF. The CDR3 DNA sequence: TGCGCCAGCACAGAGGACAGAACCTACGAGCAGTACTTC.

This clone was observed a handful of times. CDR3 sequence: CASSRGSYEQYF. The DNA of the CDR3 is TGCGCCAGCTCCCGGGGTTCCTACGAGCAGTACTTC. This chain joins TRBV10-1 and TRBJ2-7; TRBD2 is a possible D gene (5 bases). V was trimmed by 8 bases and J by 1 base, leaving 9 bases between them. CDR1 and CDR2 (germline): WNHNN, SYGVQD (reference sequence). This CDR3 has 12 residues.

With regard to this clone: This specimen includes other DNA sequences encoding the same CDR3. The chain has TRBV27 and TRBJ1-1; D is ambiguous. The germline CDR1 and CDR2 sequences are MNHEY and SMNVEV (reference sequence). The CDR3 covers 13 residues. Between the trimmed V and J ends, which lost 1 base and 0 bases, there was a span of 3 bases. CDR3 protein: CASSLLMNTEAFF. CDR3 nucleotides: TGTGCCAGCAGTTTATTAATGAACACTGAAGCTTTCTTT.